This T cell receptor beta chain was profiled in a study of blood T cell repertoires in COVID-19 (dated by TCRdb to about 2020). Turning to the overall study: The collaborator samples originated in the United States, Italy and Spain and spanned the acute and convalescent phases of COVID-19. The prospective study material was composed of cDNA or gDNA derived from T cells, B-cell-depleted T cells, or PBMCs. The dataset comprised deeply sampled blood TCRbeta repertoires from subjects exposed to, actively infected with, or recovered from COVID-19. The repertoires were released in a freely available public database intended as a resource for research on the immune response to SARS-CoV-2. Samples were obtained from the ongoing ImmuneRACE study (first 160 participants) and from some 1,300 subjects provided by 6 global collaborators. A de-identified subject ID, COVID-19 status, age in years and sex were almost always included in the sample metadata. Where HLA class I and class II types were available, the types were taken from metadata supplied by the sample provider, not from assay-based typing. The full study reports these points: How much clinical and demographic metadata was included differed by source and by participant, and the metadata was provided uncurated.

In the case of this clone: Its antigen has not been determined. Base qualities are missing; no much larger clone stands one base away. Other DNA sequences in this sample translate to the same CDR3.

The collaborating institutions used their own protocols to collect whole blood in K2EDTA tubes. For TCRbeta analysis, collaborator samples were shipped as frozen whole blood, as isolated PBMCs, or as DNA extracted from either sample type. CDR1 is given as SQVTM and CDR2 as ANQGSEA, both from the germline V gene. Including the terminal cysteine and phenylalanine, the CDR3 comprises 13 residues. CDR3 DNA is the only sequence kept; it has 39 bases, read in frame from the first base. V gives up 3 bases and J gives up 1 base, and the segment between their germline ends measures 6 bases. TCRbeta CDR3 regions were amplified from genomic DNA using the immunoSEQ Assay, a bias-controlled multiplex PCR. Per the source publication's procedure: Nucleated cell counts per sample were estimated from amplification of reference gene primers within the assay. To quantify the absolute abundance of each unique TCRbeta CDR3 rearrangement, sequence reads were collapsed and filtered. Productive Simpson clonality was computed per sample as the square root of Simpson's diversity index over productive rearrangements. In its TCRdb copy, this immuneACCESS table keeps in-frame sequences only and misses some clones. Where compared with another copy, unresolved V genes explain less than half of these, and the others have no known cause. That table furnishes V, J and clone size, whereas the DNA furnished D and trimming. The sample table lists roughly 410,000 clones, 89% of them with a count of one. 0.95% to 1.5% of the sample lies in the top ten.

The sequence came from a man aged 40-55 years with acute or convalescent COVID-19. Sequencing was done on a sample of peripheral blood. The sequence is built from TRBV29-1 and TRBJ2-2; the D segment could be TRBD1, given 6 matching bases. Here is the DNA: TGCAGCGTTGACAGGGGGAACACCGGGGAGCTGTTTTTT. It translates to CSVDRGNTGELFF.